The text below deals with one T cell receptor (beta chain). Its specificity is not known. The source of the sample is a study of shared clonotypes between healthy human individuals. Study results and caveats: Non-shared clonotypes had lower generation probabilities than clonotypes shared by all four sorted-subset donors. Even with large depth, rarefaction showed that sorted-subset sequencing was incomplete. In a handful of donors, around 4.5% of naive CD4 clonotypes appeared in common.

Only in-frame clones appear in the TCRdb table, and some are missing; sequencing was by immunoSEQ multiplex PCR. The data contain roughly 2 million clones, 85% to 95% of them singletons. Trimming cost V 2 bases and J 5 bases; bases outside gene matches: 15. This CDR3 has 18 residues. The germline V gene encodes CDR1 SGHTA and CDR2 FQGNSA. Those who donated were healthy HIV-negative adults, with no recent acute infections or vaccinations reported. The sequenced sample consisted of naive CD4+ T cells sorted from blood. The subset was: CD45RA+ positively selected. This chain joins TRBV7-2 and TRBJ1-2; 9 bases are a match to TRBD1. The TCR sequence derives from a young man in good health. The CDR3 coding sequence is TGTGCCAGCAGCTTAAGAAGTGGACTCGGGACAGGGAGGTATGGCTACACCTTC. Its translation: CASSLRSGLGTGRYGYTF.